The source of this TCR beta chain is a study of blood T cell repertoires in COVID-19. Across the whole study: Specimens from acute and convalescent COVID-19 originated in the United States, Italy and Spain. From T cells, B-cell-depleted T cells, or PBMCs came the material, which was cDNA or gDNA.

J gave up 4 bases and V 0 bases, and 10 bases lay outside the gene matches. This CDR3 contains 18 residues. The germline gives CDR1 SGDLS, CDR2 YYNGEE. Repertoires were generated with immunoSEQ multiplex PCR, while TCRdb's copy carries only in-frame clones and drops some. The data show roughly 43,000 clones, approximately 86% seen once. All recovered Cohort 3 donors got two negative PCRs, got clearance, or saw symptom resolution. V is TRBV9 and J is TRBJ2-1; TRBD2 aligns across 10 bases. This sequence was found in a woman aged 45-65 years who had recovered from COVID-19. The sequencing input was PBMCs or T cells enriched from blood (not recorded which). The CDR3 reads CASSVGASGGGSYNEQFF. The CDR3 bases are TGTGCCAGCAGCGTAGGTGCTAGCGGGGGAGGGTCGTACAATGAGCAGTTCTTC.